Shown below are 22 T cell receptor beta chains from a single sample sequenced in a study of T-cell reconstitution after alpha-beta-depleted transplantation in children (dated by TCRdb to about 2016). The library was prepared using PCR. Instrument on record: Illumina HiSeq 2500. TCR libraries were prepared with molecular barcoding, using unique molecular identifiers to normalize TCRbeta repertoire quantification. TCRdb's own reprocessing of the public reads used fastp at Q25 and MiXCR and kept productive beta chains. Every CDR3 protein is listed once, alongside the most common genes and DNA of its rows. In all, the sample holds 250,000 or so distinct CDR3 sequences, and more than 20% of those were seen once. The leading ten clones occupy around 4.8% of the sample. The sample's treatment or condition, from its label and the paper: allogeneic hematopoietic cell transplantation with graft depleted of TCRalphabeta T cells and CD19 B cells.

Sample: PBMCs, mostly from graft donor cells, taken 360 days after TCRalphabeta/CD19-depleted stem cell transplant. These receptor sequences come from a female patient younger than 10 who had a stem cell transplant for congenital amegakaryocytic thrombocytopenia, so the T cells may come from the graft donor.

V usage is TRBV20-1 and J usage is TRBJ2-5, with TRBD1 identical over 7 bases. CDR3 size: 13 residues. With 6 bases clipped from V and 1 base from J, the junction kept 5 bases outside the gene matches. Germline CDR1 reads DFQATT; CDR2 reads SNEGSKA (reference sequence). CDR3 loop: CSAKGQPQETQYF. The CDR3 DNA sequence: TGCAGTGCAAAGGGACAGCCCCAAGAGACCCAGTACTTC.

CDR3 sequence: CSVEELEGAVGGNTIYF. Written as DNA, the CDR3 is TGCAGCGTTGAAGAGTTGGAGGGGGCAGTGGGAGGAAACACCATATATTTT. The chain combines TRBV29-1 with TRBJ1-3, with 7 bases identical to TRBD1. The CDR3 has 17 amino acids. CDR1 and CDR2 from the germline V gene are SQVTM and ANQGSEA. Trimming removed 0 bases from V and 4 bases from J; junction bases left unmatched: 12.

J is TRBJ1-2 and V is TRBV20-1; 11 nucleotides line up with TRBD1. Germline V CDR1 and CDR2: DFQATT, SNEGSKA (reference sequence). After removal of 2 bases from V and 8 bases from J, the junction contained 7 bases not matched to a gene. CDR3 length: 14 amino acids. CDR3 DNA: TGCAGTGCTAGAATCCGGGACAGGGGGGACGGCTACACCTTC. Translating it yields CSARIRDRGDGYTF.

The rearrangement uses TRBV12-3 or TRBV12-4 and TRBJ2-6; D ambiguous. Trimming cost V 6 bases and J 1 base, with 4 bases left between them. CDR3 length: 13 residues. The CDR3 loop is CASRPSGANVLTF. The CDR3 DNA follows: TGTGCCAGCAGACCATCTGGGGCCAACGTCCTGACTTTC.

This clonotype was found a few times. V is TRBV27 and J is TRBJ2-7, with D possibly being TRBD1 or TRBD2 (5 bases each). Germline CDR1 and CDR2: MNHEY and SMNVEV (reference sequence). This CDR3 contains 13 residues. The V end was cut by 8 bases, the J end by 4 bases, with 15 bases between. Here the CDR3 reads CASRVGTGYEQYF. In nucleotides, the CDR3 is TGTGCCAGCCGAGTGGGGACCGGGTACGAGCAGTACTTC.

The chain carries TRBV12-3 or TRBV12-4 and TRBJ2-7, with TRBD2 as a possible D gene (6 bases). The length of the CDR3 is 13 residues. Trimming pared 7 bases from V and 3 bases from J, leaving 13 bases between. The CDR3, as DNA: TGTGCCAGCATGGGGGGTAGTGGCTACGAGCAGTACTTC. Amino acid sequence: CASMGGSGYEQYF.

V and J are TRBV7-3 and TRBJ2-3; TRBD1 or TRBD2 may be the D gene (5 bases each). Looked up from germline, CDR1 is SGHTA and CDR2 is FQGTGA. The CDR3 extends over 14 amino acids. V dropped 3 bases and J dropped 0 bases, with 7 bases sitting between them. CDR3 protein: CASSFRDSTDTQYF. The CDR3 nucleotides read TGTGCCAGCAGCTTTCGGGACAGCACAGATACGCAGTATTTT.

This chain uses TRBV2 with TRBJ2-7; 7 nucleotides align to TRBD2. This CDR3 is built from 14 residues. The germline V gene encodes CDR1 SNHLY and CDR2 FYNNEI. V shed 6 bases and J 2 bases; nucleotides not matched to a gene: 7. The CDR3: CASRGLQATYEQYF. The CDR3 nucleotides are TGTGCCAGCAGGGGACTACAGGCCACCTACGAGCAGTACTTC.

The chain recombines TRBV12-3 or TRBV12-4 with TRBJ2-1, with unresolved D. V was cut by 5 bases and J by 0 bases, with 11 bases left in between. The CDR3 loop spans 15 amino acids. CDR3 residues: CASSRPKISYNEQFF. CDR3 nucleotide sequence: TGTGCCAGCAGTCGCCCCAAAATCTCCTACAATGAGCAGTTCTTC.

A few counts support this clonotype. The chain combines TRBV29-1 with TRBJ2-1; 8 bases align to TRBD2. Trimming cost V 6 bases and J 0 bases; bases outside gene matches: 7. Looked up from germline, CDR1 is SQVTM and CDR2 is ANQGSEA. The CDR3 length is 15 residues. In DNA, the CDR3 is TGCAGCGTGAATCTAGCGGGCGGCTCCTACAATGAGCAGTTCTTC. Protein product: CSVNLAGGSYNEQFF.

This rearrangement joins TRBV2 to TRBJ2-3, with D maybe TRBD1 (5 bases). Germline V gives CDR1 SNHLY, CDR2 FYNNEI. The V gene lost 2 bases and the J gene lost 8 bases, with 11 bases spanning the gap. The CDR3 has 13 amino acids. The CDR3 DNA reads as TGTGCCAGCAGTGAACAGGGTCCAGGTACGCAGTATTTT. This encodes CASSEQGPGTQYF. The entire variable domain, with the rest obtained from reference TRBV2 and TRBJ2-3, is as follows: EPEVTQTPSHQVTQMGQEVILRCVPISNHLYFYWYRQILGQKVEFLVSFYNNEISEKSEIFDDQFSVERPDGSNFTLKIRSTKLEDSAMYFCASSEQGPGTQYFGPGTRLTVL.

This clonotype was seen only a few times. This chain uses TRBV12-3 or TRBV12-4 with TRBJ2-2; no clear D gene. This CDR3 region has 13 residues. V was trimmed by 10 bases and J by 4 bases, leaving 13 bases between them. This CDR3 is CATSNLGTGELFF. The CDR3 DNA follows: TGTGCCACCTCGAATCTGGGCACCGGGGAGCTGTTTTTT.

This chain uses TRBV5-6 with TRBJ2-1, with D unresolved. The germline V gene encodes CDR1 SGHDT and CDR2 YYEEEE. The CDR3 contains 15 residues. Trimming removed 10 bases at V and 9 bases at J, with 26 bases between. In DNA form, the CDR3 reads TGTGCCGCCCAGCCTGGGGTAGGTAATATCCGTGAGCAGTTCTTC. Protein sequence: CAAQPGVGNIREQFF.

This clonotype was picked up many times. The chain carries TRBV12-3 or TRBV12-4 and TRBJ2-3; D might be TRBD2 (7 bases). CDR3 length: 14 amino acids. Trimming removed 0 bases at V and 5 bases at J, with 9 bases between. The CDR3: CASSLAGGEDTQYF. The CDR3 DNA follows: TGTGCCAGCAGTTTAGCAGGGGGGGAAGATACGCAGTATTTT.

The table lists this clonotype with a few counts. The genes are TRBV2 and TRBJ2-7, with D possibly matching TRBD1 (5 bases). Germline V gives CDR1 SNHLY, CDR2 FYNNEI. There are 14 residues in the CDR3. V lost 8 bases to trimming and J lost 0 bases, with 14 bases between them. This CDR3 is CASRWTTDSYEQYF. For the CDR3, the DNA is TGTGCCAGCCGGTGGACGACAGACTCCTACGAGCAGTACTTC.

This clonotype has a count of ten or more. This sequence joins TRBV5-5 and TRBJ2-4; D gene unclear. V was pared by 0 bases and J by 5 bases, with 6 bases between. From germline, CDR1 is SGHKS and CDR2 YYEKEE (reference sequence). This CDR3 has 13 residues. The CDR3 bases are TGTGCCAGCAGCTTGGACGGAGAAAACATTCAGTACTTC. Translation: CASSLDGENIQYF.

This rearrangement joins TRBV27 to TRBJ2-2, with 14 nucleotides matching TRBD2. The CDR3 sequence is 22 residues long. CDR1 is MNHEY, CDR2 SMNVEV, per germline (reference sequence). V was pared by 1 base and J by 6 bases, with 19 bases of the junction left unmatched. This CDR3 is CASSLLAGTSGGPRGDAGELFF. The CDR3 bases are TGTGCCAGCAGTTTATTGGCCGGGACTAGCGGGGGACCCCGGGGAGACGCCGGGGAGCTGTTTTTT.

This chain's CDR3 is CASSLELGSQYF. The CDR3 DNA is TGTGCCAGCAGCTTGGAACTGGGATCGCAGTATTTT. The genes are TRBV5-6 and TRBJ2-3, with D hard to call. Trimming pared 0 bases from V and 10 bases from J, leaving 9 bases between. CDR3 length: 12 amino acids. Germline V gives CDR1 SGHDT, CDR2 YYEEEE.

The V and J genes are TRBV4-3 and TRBJ2-2; TRBD1 is a possible D gene (5 bases). CDR1 and CDR2 from the germline V gene are LGHNA and YSLEER. The CDR3 has 15 residues. Trimming removed 1 base at V and 5 bases at J, with 11 bases between. This chain's CDR3 is CASSQGPGLTGELFF. The DNA for the CDR3 is TGCGCCAGCAGCCAAGGACCAGGGTTGACCGGGGAGCTGTTTTTT.

The J gene is TRBJ1-1, the V gene TRBV3-1, with TRBD1 matching 7 bases. The trim removed 5 bases at V and 8 bases at J, leaving 8 bases unmatched. The CDR3 has 13 residues. Germline assignment: CDR1 LGHDT and CDR2 YNNKEL (reference sequence). The CDR3 protein is CASSTIRDSEAFF. In DNA, the CDR3 is TGTGCCAGCAGCACGATCCGGGACAGCGAAGCTTTCTTT. Full variable domain (rest looked up from reference TRBV3-1 and TRBJ1-1): DTAVSQTPKYLVTQMGNDKSIKCEQNLGHDTMYWYKQDSKKFLKIMFSYNNKELIINETVPNRFSPKSPDKAHLNLHINSLELGDSAVYFCASSTIRDSEAFFGQGTRLTVV.

This clonotype has only a few counts. This chain uses TRBV4-1 with TRBJ2-3; D unresolved. The CDR3 is 16 amino acids. Germline CDR1 MGHRA, CDR2 YSYEKL. V dropped 1 base and J dropped 0 bases, with 11 bases sitting between them. CDR3 region: CASSQVETLSTDTQYF. The CDR3, as DNA: TGCGCCAGCAGCCAAGTCGAGACTCTGAGCACAGATACGCAGTATTTT.

This clonotype turned up a few times. This chain joins TRBV9 and TRBJ1-2; 7 nucleotides align to TRBD1. The J segment lost 4 bases and the V segment lost 4 bases, leaving 10 bases of the junction unmatched. The CDR3 spans 15 residues. Germline V gene sequence: CDR1 SGDLS, CDR2 YYNGEE. The CDR3 spells CASSPRQGRRYGYTF. The DNA of the CDR3 is TGTGCCAGCAGCCCAAGACAGGGAAGGCGCTATGGCTACACCTTC.